This T cell receptor (beta chain) was recovered during a study of blood T cell repertoires in COVID-19. Study-wide background: COVID-19 samples collected from the United States, Italy and Spain covered acute and convalescent phases. The cDNA or gDNA used as material had been derived from T cells, B-cell-depleted T cells, or PBMCs.

Original analysis: Amplification of reference gene primers provided the estimated nucleated cell counts. TCRdb's table, derived via immunoSEQ multiplex PCR, lists solely in-frame clones and lacks some. That table furnishes V, J and clone size, whereas the DNA furnished D and trimming. The data show about 250,000 clones, roughly 83% seen once. Germline CDR1 MDHEN, CDR2 SYDVKM. Trimming took off 3 bases at V and 8 bases at J, with 10 bases between the two ends. There are 12 residues in the CDR3. The receptor comes from a man older than 75 with acute or convalescent COVID-19. The sample taken for sequencing was peripheral blood. V is TRBV28 and J is TRBJ1-1; D remains unclear. DNA for the CDR3: TGTGCCAGCAGTTTTATTAGGGAGGAAGCTTTCTTT. Its translation: CASSFIREEAFF. Complete variable domain (other parts from reference TRBV28 and TRBJ1-1): DVKVTQSSRYLVKRTGEKVFLECVQDMDHENMFWYRQDPGLGLRLIYFSYDVKMKEKGDIPEGYSVSREKKERFSLILESASTNQTSMYLCASSFIREEAFFGQGTRLTVV.